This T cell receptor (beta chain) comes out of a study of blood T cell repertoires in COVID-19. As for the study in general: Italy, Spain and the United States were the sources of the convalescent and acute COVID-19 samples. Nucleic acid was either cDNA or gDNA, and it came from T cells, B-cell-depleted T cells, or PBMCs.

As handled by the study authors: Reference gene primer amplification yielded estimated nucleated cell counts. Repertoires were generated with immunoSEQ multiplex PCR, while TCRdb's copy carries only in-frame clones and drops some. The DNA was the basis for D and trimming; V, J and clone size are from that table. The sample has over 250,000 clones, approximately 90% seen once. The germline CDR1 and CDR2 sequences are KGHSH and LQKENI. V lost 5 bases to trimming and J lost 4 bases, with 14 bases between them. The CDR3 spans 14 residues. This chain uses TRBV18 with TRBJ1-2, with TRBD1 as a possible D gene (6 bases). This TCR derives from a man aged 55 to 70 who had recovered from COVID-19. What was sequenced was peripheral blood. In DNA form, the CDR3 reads TGTGCCAGCTCAGAACAGGGTCCTATCTATGGCTACACCTTC. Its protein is CASSEQGPIYGYTF.